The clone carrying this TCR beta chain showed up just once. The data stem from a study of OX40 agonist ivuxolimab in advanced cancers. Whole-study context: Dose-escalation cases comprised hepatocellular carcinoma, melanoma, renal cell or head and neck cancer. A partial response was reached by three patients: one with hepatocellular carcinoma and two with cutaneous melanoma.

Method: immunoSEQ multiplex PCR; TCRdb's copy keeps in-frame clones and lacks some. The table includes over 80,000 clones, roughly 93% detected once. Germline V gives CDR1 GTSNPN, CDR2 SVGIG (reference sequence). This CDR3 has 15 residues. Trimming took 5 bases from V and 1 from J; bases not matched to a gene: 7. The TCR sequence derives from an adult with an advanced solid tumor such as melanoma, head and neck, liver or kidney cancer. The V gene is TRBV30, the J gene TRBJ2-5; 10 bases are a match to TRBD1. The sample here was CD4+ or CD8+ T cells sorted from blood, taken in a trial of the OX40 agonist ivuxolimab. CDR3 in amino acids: CAWVRGQGTQETQYF. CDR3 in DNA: TGTGCCTGGGTTAGGGGACAGGGGACCCAAGAGACCCAGTACTTC. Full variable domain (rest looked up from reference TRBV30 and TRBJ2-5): SQTIHQWPATLVQPVGSPLSLECTVEGTSNPNLYWYRQAAGRGLQLLFYSVGIGQISSEVPQNLSASRPQDRQFILSSKKLLLSDSGFYLCAWVRGQGTQETQYFGPGTRLLVL.